The 10 T cell receptor beta chains below were found in one sample sequenced in a study of response to subunit inactivated influenza vaccine (dated by TCRdb to the late 2010s). The library was built by means of RT-PCR. The sequencer listed for this sample is Illumina HiSeq 2500. TCRdb took the public reads, trimmed them with fastp at Q25, ran MiXCR for clone calling and kept in-frame beta chains. Rows with a matching CDR3 protein are joined into one entry that keeps the most common DNA and genes. The sample table records approximately 500,000 distinct CDR3 sequences; 10% to 15% of these occur just once. Clones ranked in the top ten supply around 13% of the sample. What the time point label conveys for this sample: more than 40 days after influenza vaccine administration. Here the sequenced sample was PBMCs from blood, taken 45 days after vaccination. All receptors come from a man over 45 who received an inactivated influenza vaccine. Donor details come from another sample of the same person, matched by shared clones.

This chain uses TRBV7-9 with TRBJ1-3; D call uncertain. The CDR3 has 14 amino acids. Germline assignment: CDR1 SEHNR and CDR2 FQNEAQ (reference sequence). V shed 4 bases and J shed 0 bases, with 7 bases lying between them. For the CDR3, the DNA is TGTGCCAGCAGCTCGACAAACTCTGGAAACACCATATATTTT. This translates into CASSSTNSGNTIYF.

The chain combines TRBV24-1 with TRBJ2-7; the D call may be TRBD1 or TRBD2 (5 bases each). V shed 0 bases and J shed 7 bases, with 6 bases lying between them. The germline V gene has CDR1 KGHDR and CDR2 SFDVKD. The CDR3 loop spans 12 amino acids. The chain's CDR3 is CATSDLWGEQYF. CDR3 bases: TGTGCCACCAGTGATTTGTGGGGGGAGCAGTACTTC.

There are a few counts of this clonotype. The chain links TRBV6-1 to TRBJ2-1; TRBD2 is a possible D gene (6 bases). V was shortened by 2 bases and J by 8 bases, with 19 bases between the two germline ends. Germline V gene data show CDR1 as MNHNS and CDR2 as SASEGT. CDR3 size: 16 residues. Here the CDR3 reads CASSERWSSGGDEQFF. Here the CDR3 DNA reads TGTGCCAGCAGTGAACGTTGGAGCTCCGGGGGTGATGAGCAGTTCTTC.

This clonotype showed up many times. This sequence joins TRBV28 and TRBJ2-2, with D unclear. The CDR3 sequence is 13 residues long. Germline V lookup: CDR1 MDHEN, CDR2 SYDVKM. V was clipped by 6 bases and J by 2 bases, with 7 bases between them. DNA of the CDR3: TGTGCCAGCAGACCTACTAACACCGGGGAGCTGTTTTTT. Its translation is CASRPTNTGELFF.

As to this clonotype: A read error may be the cause here, since a much bigger clone is one base away. CDR3 sequence: CASSSSDNYEQFF. The CDR3, as DNA: TGTGCCAGCAGTTCCTCGGACAACTACGAGCAGTTCTTC. The chain carries TRBV12-3 or TRBV12-4 and TRBJ2-7; TRBD1 might be the D (5 bases). Matching the DNA end better, TRBJ2-1 makes the J call doubtful. This CDR3 region has 13 residues.

This clonotype occurred many times. The V and J genes are TRBV5-1 and TRBJ2-6; tentatively, D is TRBD1 (5 bases). The V end was cut by 4 bases, the J end by 1 base, with 9 bases between. The CDR3 extends over 15 amino acids. Germline values: CDR1 SGHRS, CDR2 YFSETQ. The CDR3 DNA sequence: TGCGCCAGCAGCGCACAGGTTTCTGGGGCCAACGTCCTGACTTTC. Its translation: CASSAQVSGANVLTF.

This chain links TRBV5-1 with TRBJ1-2, with D unresolved. Between the trimmed V and J ends, which lost 4 bases and 5 bases, there was a span of 15 bases. The CDR3 loop spans 14 amino acids. Germline V gene sequence: CDR1 SGHRS, CDR2 YFSETQ. The CDR3 loop reads CASSDGPQGYGYTF. The CDR3 nucleotides read TGCGCCAGCAGCGACGGACCACAAGGATATGGCTACACCTTC.

This clonotype was observed a handful of times. The V and J genes are TRBV12-3 or TRBV12-4 and TRBJ2-7; the D is unclear. The CDR3 totals 14 residues. Trimming took off 1 base at V and 5 bases at J, with 12 bases between the two ends. The CDR3 coding sequence is TGTGCCAGCAGTTTAGAGGGTACGGGCAACGAGCAGTACTTC. This codes for CASSLEGTGNEQYF.

This clonotype was observed a handful of times. The chain has TRBV3-1 and TRBJ2-7, with unresolved D. This CDR3 comprises 12 residues. Trimming pared 1 base from V and 6 bases from J, leaving 7 bases between. Germline lookup yields CDR1 LGHDT and CDR2 YNNKEL (reference sequence). DNA for the CDR3: TGTGCCAGCAGCCAAGGAAGTCTCGAGCAGTACTTC. This translates into CASSQGSLEQYF.

The genes are TRBV28 and TRBJ2-1; no definite D call. V lost 3 bases, J lost 6 bases, and 9 bases lay in between. The germline gives CDR1 MDHEN, CDR2 SYDVKM. This CDR3 contains 13 residues. The CDR3 sequence: CASSFGWGNEQFF. The CDR3 nucleotides read TGTGCCAGCAGTTTCGGATGGGGCAATGAGCAGTTCTTC. Full variable domain (missing parts from reference TRBV28 and TRBJ2-1): DVKVTQSSRYLVKRTGEKVFLECVQDMDHENMFWYRQDPGLGLRLIYFSYDVKMKEKGDIPEGYSVSREKKERFSLILESASTNQTSMYLCASSFGWGNEQFFGPGTRLTVL.